The TCR beta chain described here comes from a study of T-cell reconstitution after alpha-beta-depleted transplantation in children. Library preparation (for TCRbeta) was performed with unique molecular identifiers. MiXCR was run by TCRdb on the PCR reads, yielding one entry per CDR3 protein. This repertoire shows 190,000 or so distinct CDR3 sequences, approximately 6.8% found once; its top ten account for about 2.9%. This clonotype has at least ten counts. Looked up from germline, CDR1 is SGHRS and CDR2 is YFSETQ. CDR3 size: 15 residues. The V and J ends lost 1 base and 8 bases, in that order; junction bases with no gene match: 6.

The sequences come from PBMCs from the stem cell graft donor, collected from the stem cell graft. The V and J genes are TRBV5-1 and TRBJ2-1, with 10 bases lining up with TRBD2. The sequence was collected from a human donor who donated a stem cell graft to a child with Wiskott-Aldrich syndrome. CDR3 DNA sequence: TGCGCCAGCAGCTTGTTGGGACTAGCGTCGGATGAGCAGTTCTTC. It yields the protein CASSLLGLASDEQFF.